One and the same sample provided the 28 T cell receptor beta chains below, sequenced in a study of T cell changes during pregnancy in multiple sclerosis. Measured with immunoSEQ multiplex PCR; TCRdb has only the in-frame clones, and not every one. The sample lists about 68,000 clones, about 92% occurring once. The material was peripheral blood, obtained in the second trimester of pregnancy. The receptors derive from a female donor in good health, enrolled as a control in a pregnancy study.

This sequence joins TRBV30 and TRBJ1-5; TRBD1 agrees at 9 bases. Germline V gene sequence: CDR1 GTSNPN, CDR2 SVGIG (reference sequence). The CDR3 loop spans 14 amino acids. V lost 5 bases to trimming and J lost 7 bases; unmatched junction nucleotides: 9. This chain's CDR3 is CAWGGQGGRQPQHF. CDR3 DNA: TGTGCCTGGGGGGGACAGGGAGGCAGACAGCCCCAGCATTTT.

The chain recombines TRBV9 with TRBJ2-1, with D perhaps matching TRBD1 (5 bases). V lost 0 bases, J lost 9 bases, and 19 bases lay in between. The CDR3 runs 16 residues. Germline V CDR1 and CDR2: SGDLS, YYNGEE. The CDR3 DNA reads TGTGCCAGCAGCGTAGGACCCCAAGGGGCTAGAGGTGAGCAGTTCTTC. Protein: CASSVGPQGARGEQFF. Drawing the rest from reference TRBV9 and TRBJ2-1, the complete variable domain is DSGVTQTPKHLITATGQRVTLRCSPRSGDLSVYWYQQSLDQGLQFLIQYYNGEERAKGNILERFSAQQFPDLHSELNLSSLELGDSALYFCASSVGPQGARGEQFFGPGTRLTVL.

CDR3 sequence reads: CASSINDRAPYEQYF. CDR3 DNA: TGTGCCAGTAGTATAAACGACAGGGCCCCCTACGAGCAGTACTTC. V is TRBV19 and J is TRBJ2-7; 7 positions agree with TRBD1. The CDR3 is 15 amino acids. The germline V gene has CDR1 LNHDA and CDR2 SQIVND (reference sequence). V dropped 2 bases and J dropped 2; count of bases not matched to a gene: 6.

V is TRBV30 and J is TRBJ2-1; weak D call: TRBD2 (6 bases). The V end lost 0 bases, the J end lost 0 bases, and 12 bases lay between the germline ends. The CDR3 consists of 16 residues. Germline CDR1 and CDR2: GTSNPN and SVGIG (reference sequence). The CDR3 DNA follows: TGTGCCTGGAGTGTTTGGCTAGCGAGCTCCTACAATGAGCAGTTCTTC. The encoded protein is CAWSVWLASSYNEQFF.

CDR3 in amino acids: CASHRDRGTTEAFF. The DNA of the CDR3 is TGTGCCAGCCACCGGGACAGGGGTACCACTGAAGCTTTCTTT. This chain joins TRBV6-5 and TRBJ1-1; TRBD1 agrees at 10 bases. Looked up from germline, CDR1 is MNHEY and CDR2 is SVGAGI. This CDR3 comprises 14 residues. V shed 8 bases, J shed 4 bases, and the junction held 7 bases outside the gene matches.

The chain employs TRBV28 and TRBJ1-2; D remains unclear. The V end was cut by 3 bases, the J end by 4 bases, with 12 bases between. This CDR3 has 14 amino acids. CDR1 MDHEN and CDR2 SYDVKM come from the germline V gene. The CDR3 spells CASSFLSLLYGYTF. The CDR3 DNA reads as TGTGCCAGCAGTTTTCTATCATTACTCTATGGCTACACCTTC.

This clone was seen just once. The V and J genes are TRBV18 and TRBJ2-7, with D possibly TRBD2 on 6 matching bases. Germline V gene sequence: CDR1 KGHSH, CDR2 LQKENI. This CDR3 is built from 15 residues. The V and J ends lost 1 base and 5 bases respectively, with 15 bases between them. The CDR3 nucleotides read TGTGCCAGCTCACCACGGCAGGGTCGGACTAACGAGCAGTACTTC. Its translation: CASSPRQGRTNEQYF.

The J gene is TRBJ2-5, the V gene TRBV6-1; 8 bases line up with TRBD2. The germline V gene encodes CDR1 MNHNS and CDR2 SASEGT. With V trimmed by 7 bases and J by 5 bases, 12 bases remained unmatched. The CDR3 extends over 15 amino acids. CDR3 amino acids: CASIFGTRGRETQYF. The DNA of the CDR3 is TGTGCCAGCATCTTCGGGACTAGGGGACGGGAGACCCAGTACTTC.

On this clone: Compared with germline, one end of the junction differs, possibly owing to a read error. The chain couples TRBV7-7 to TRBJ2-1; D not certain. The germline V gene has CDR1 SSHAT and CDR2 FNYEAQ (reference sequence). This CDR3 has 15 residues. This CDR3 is CASSSEPLDYNEQFF. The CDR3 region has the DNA TGTGCTAGCAGCTCCGAACCCCTAGACTACAATGAGCAGTTCTTC.

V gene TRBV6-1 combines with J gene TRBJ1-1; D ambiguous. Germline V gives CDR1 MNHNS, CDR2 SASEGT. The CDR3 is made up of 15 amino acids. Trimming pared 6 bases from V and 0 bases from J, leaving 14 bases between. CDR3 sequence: CASSPPHRLNTEAFF. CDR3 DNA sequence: TGTGCCAGCAGCCCCCCGCACAGACTGAACACTGAAGCTTTCTTT.

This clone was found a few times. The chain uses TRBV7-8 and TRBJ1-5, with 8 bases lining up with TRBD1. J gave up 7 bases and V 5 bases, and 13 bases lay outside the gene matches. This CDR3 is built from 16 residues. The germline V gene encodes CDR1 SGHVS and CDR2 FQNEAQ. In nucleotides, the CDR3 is TGTGCCAGCAGCCGTTTGATGGACAGGGCAGCCCAGCCCCAGCATTTT. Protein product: CASSRLMDRAAQPQHF. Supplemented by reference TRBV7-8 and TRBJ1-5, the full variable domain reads GAGVSQSPRYKVAKRGQDVALRCDPISGHVSLFWYQQALGQGPEFLTYFQNEAQLDKSGLPSDRFFAERPEGSVSTLKIQRTQQEDSAVYLCASSRLMDRAAQPQHFGDGTRLSIL.

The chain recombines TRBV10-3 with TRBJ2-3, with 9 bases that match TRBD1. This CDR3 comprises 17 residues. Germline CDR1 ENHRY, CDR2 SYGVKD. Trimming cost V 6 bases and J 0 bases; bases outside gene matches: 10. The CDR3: CAISDRGTHSSTDTQYF. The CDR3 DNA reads TGTGCCATCAGCGACAGGGGGACGCACTCTAGCACAGATACGCAGTATTTT.

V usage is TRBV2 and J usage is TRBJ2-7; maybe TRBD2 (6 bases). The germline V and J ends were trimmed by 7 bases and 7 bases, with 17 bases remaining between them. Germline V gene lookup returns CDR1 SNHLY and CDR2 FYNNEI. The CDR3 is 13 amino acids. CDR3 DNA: TGTGCCAGCACCACTAGGGGAGGTTGGGAGCAGTACTTC. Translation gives CASTTRGGWEQYF.

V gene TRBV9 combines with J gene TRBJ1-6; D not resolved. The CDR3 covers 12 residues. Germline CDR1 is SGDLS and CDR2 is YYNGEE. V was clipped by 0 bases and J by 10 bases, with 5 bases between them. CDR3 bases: TGTGCCAGCAGCGTAGGAGGATCACCCCTCCACTTT. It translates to CASSVGGSPLHF.

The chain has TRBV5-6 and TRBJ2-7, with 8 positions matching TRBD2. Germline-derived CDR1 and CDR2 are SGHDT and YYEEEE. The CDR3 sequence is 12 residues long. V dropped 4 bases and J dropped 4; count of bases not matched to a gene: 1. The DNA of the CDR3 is TGTGCCAGCAGCGGACTAGCTTACGAGCAGTACTTC. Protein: CASSGLAYEQYF.

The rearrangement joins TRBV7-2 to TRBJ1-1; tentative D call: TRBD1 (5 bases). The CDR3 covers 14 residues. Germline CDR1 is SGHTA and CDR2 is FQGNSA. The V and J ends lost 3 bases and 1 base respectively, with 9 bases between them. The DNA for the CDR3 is TGTGCCAGCAGCTTGCGACAGTGGAACACTGAAGCTTTCTTT. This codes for CASSLRQWNTEAFF.

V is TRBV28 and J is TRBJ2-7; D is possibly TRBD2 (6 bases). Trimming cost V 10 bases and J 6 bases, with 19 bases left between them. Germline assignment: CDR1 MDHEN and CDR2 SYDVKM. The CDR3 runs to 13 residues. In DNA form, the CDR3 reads TGTGCCACCCTCGCGGGGTCTCTTTCCGAGCAGTACTTC. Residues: CATLAGSLSEQYF.

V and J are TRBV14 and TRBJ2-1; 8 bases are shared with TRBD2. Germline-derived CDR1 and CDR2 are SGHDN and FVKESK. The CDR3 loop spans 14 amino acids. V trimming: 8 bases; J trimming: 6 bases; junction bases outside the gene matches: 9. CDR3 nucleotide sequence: TGTGCCAGCGCTCGGGGGGGCAGAGGCAATGAGCAGTTCTTC. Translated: CASARGGRGNEQFF.

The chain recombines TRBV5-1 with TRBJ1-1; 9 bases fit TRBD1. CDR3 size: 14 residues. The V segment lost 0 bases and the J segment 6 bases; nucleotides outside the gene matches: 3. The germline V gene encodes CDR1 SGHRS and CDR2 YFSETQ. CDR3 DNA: TGCGCCAGCAGCTTGGTACAGGGGGCTTCTGAAGCTTTCTTT. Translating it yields CASSLVQGASEAFF.

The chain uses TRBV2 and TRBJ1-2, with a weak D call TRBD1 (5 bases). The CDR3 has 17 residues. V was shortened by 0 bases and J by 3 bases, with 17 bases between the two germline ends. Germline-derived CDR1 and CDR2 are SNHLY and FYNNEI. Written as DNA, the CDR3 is TGTGCCAGCAGTGAAGCCCCAGGGCGCTCAGGAGACTATGGCTACACCTTC. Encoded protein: CASSEAPGRSGDYGYTF.

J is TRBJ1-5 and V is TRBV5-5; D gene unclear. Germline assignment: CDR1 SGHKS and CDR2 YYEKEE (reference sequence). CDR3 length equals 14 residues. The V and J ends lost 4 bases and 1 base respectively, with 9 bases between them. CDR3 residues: CASSPLLSNQPQHF. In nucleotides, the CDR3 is TGTGCCAGCAGCCCCCTTTTGAGCAATCAGCCCCAGCATTTT.

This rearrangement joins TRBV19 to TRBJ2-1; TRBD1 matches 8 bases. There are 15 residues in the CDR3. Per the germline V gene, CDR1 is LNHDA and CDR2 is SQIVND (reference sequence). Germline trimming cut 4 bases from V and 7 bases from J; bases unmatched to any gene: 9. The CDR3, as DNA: TGTGCCAGTAGTACCCTCGGACAGGGTGGGAATGAGCAGTTCTTC. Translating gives CASSTLGQGGNEQFF. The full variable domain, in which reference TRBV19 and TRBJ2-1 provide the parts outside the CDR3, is DGGITQSPKYLFRKEGQNVTLSCEQNLNHDAMYWYRQDPGQGLRLIYYSQIVNDFQKGDIAEGYSVSREKKESFPLTVTSAQKNPTAFYLCASSTLGQGGNEQFFGPGTRLTVL.

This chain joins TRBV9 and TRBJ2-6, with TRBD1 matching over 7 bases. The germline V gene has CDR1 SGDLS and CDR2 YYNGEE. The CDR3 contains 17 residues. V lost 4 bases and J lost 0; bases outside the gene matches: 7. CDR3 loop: CASSQTGTYSGANVLTF. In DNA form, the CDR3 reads TGTGCCAGCAGCCAGACAGGGACCTACTCTGGGGCCAACGTCCTGACTTTC.

CDR3 amino acids: CASSERLAGDQETQYF. The CDR3 DNA follows: TGTGCCAGTAGTGAGCGACTAGCGGGGGACCAAGAGACCCAGTACTTC. The rearrangement links TRBV19 to TRBJ2-5, with TRBD2 identical over 12 bases. Trimming cost V 5 bases and J 0 bases; bases outside gene matches: 4. Germline V gene lookup returns CDR1 LNHDA and CDR2 SQIVND (reference sequence). The length of the CDR3 is 16 residues.

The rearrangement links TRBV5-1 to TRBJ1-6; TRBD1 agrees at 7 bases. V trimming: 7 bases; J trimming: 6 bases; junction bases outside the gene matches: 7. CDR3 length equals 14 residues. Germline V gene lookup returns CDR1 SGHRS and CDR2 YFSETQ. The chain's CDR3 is CASCPGQPNSPLHF. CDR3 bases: TGCGCCAGCTGTCCGGGACAGCCTAATTCACCCCTCCACTTT.

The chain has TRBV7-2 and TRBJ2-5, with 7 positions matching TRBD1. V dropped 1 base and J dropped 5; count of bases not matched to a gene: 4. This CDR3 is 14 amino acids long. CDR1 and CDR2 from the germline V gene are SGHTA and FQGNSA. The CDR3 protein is CASSLVQGIETQYF. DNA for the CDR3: TGTGCCAGCAGCTTAGTACAGGGGATTGAGACCCAGTACTTC.

CDR3 loop: CASSPGTGNEQYF. The CDR3 bases are TGTGCCAGCAGCCCCGGGACAGGGAACGAGCAGTACTTC. The V and J genes are TRBV25-1 and TRBJ2-7, with 9 bases lining up with TRBD1. Germline lookup yields CDR1 MGHDK and CDR2 SYGVNS. The CDR3 spans 13 residues. The V gene end was trimmed by 6 bases and the J gene end by 5 bases; junction bases not matched to a gene: 5.

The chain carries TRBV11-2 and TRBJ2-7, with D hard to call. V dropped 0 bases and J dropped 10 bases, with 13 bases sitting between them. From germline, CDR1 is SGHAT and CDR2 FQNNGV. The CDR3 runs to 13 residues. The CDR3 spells CASSLDPSTGQYF. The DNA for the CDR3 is TGTGCCAGCAGCTTAGATCCGAGCACGGGTCAGTACTTC.